One and the same sample provided the 28 T cell receptor beta chains below, sequenced in a study of blood T cells in healthy people across ages. Then a second PCR, running roughly 7 to 11 cycles, was carried out with a sample-barcoded 5' primer and a J-beta primer mix. TCRdb redid the calling of the 5' RACE reads with MiXCR, one entry per CDR3 protein. The repertoire holds some 700,000 distinct CDR3 sequences, with roughly 44% as singletons. The sample taken for sequencing was blood. The receptors were sampled from a woman aged 60-75 years in good health.

This chain links TRBV7-3 with TRBJ1-5; D gene ambiguous. CDR3 length: 14 amino acids. Germline CDR1 SGHTA, CDR2 FQGTGA. V was clipped by 7 bases and J by 3 bases, with 13 bases between them. For the CDR3, the DNA is TGTGCCAGCATTTGGCGGGAACTCAATCAGCCCCAGCATTTT. Its translation is CASIWRELNQPQHF.

This clonotype showed up just a few times. J is TRBJ2-7 and V is TRBV18, with D maybe TRBD1 (5 bases). Judging by the DNA end, TRBJ2-5 fits better; the J call may be wrong. CDR3 length: 13 amino acids. Germline V gene data show CDR1 as KGHSH and CDR2 as LQKENI. The CDR3 sequence is CASSPLGLETQYF. CDR3 nucleotide sequence: TGTGCCAGCTCACCACTGGGGCTAGAGACCCAGTACTTC.

Many counts were recorded for this clonotype. The gene calls are TRBV6-5 and TRBJ2-7; TRBD2 matches at 10 bases. The V and J ends lost 2 bases and 0 bases, in that order; junction bases with no gene match: 10. CDR1 and CDR2 (germline): MNHEY, SVGAGI. This CDR3 contains 18 residues. This chain's CDR3 is CASSYNNYGTSDSYEQYF. In DNA, the CDR3 is TGTGCCAGCAGTTACAACAATTACGGGACTAGCGACTCCTACGAGCAGTACTTC.

This clonotype was detected only a few times. The chain recombines TRBV4-2 with TRBJ1-2; TRBD1 agrees at 7 bases. V dropped 3 bases and J dropped 1; count of bases not matched to a gene: 11. From germline, CDR1 is LGHNA and CDR2 YNFKEQ. The CDR3 is made up of 17 amino acids. CDR3 sequence: CASSQTILDRNNYGYTF. DNA for the CDR3: TGTGCCAGCAGCCAGACGATCCTGGACAGGAATAACTATGGCTACACCTTC.

With regard to this clonotype: This may be a read error: a much more frequent sequence differs by one nucleotide. The genes are TRBV5-1 and TRBJ2-1; 7 nucleotides agree with TRBD2. After removal of 2 bases from V and 5 bases from J, the junction contained 4 bases not matched to a gene. Germline CDR1 and CDR2: SGHRS and YFSETQ. The length of the CDR3 is 14 residues. As DNA, the CDR3 is TGCGCCAGCAGCTTCGGGACTACCGACAATGAGCAGTTCTTC. As protein: CASSFGTTDNEQFF.

V usage is TRBV20-1 and J usage is TRBJ2-7; D is possibly TRBD2 (6 bases). The germline V gene encodes CDR1 DFQATT and CDR2 SNEGSKA (reference sequence). The V end was cut by 0 bases, the J end by 2 bases, with 14 bases between. The CDR3 runs 15 residues. The CDR3 is CSARDSRAGPYEQYF. The CDR3 nucleotides are TGCAGTGCTAGAGATTCACGAGCGGGTCCCTACGAGCAGTACTTC.

The V gene is TRBV6-5, the J gene TRBJ1-6, with D possibly TRBD1 on 6 matching bases. This CDR3 contains 13 residues. V lost 3 bases and J 10 bases, leaving 10 bases between the germline ends. CDR1 and CDR2 (germline): MNHEY, SVGAGI. CDR3 sequence (DNA): TGTGCCAGCAGTTATGGGGGGCTGTCACCCCTCCACTTT. Residues: CASSYGGLSPLHF.

The J gene is TRBJ2-1, the V gene TRBV4-2, with 13 bases matching TRBD2. The germline V gene encodes CDR1 LGHNA and CDR2 YNFKEQ. Germline trimming cut 1 base from V and 7 bases from J; bases unmatched to any gene: 4. The length of the CDR3 is 16 residues. The CDR3 coding sequence is TGTGCCAGCAGCCAAGTCGGGACTAGCGGGGTGAATGAGCAGTTCTTC. Its protein product is CASSQVGTSGVNEQFF.

As to this clonotype: This may be a read error, as it is one base from a much larger clone. This chain links TRBV6-2 or TRBV6-3 with TRBJ2-4, with 7 nucleotides matching TRBD2. The CDR3 runs to 13 residues. Germline CDR1 and CDR2: MNHEY and SVGEGT. V gave up 8 bases and J gave up 8 bases; unmatched junction bases: 9. Here the CDR3 DNA reads TGTGCCAGCCTGACTAGCAGGTCGTACATTCAGTACTTC. Translation gives CASLTSRSYIQYF.

The chain carries TRBV30 and TRBJ2-3; unclear D gene. The CDR3 is 15 residues long. With 2 bases removed from V and 2 bases from J, the gap between germline ends came to 14 bases. Germline CDR1 GTSNPN, CDR2 SVGIG (reference sequence). CDR3 loop: CAWSLVRSSTDTQYF. In DNA form, the CDR3 reads TGTGCCTGGAGTCTTGTGAGGTCTTCCACAGATACGCAGTATTTT.

The V call is TRBV28, the J call TRBJ2-7; D might be TRBD1 or TRBD2, each matching 5 bases. V was shortened by 5 bases and J by 3 bases, with 29 bases between the two germline ends. From germline, CDR1 is MDHEN and CDR2 SYDVKM. The CDR3 is made up of 19 amino acids. The CDR3 region has the DNA TGTGCCAGCAGTGGACCTGACCAGAGGGACCCAAGGACCTTCTACGAGCAGTACTTC. This gives the protein CASSGPDQRDPRTFYEQYF.

The V and J genes are TRBV29-1 and TRBJ2-4, with TRBD2 identical over 11 bases. TRBJ2-7 explains the end of the DNA better; the J call may be wrong. The CDR3 sequence is 16 residues long. Germline CDR1 reads SQVTM; CDR2 reads ANQGSEA. CDR3 region: CSAQTWGTSGIYEQYF. CDR3 nucleotide sequence: TGCAGCGCCCAAACCTGGGGGACTAGCGGAATCTACGAGCAGTACTTC.

V usage is TRBV29-1 and J usage is TRBJ1-1; D gene uncertain. V gave up 4 bases and J gave up 1 base, with 10 bases separating them. This CDR3 has 13 residues. Germline V gives CDR1 SQVTM, CDR2 ANQGSEA. The CDR3 DNA is TGCAGCGTTGTTGGCCGTCAGAACACTGAAGCTTTCTTT. Translated, it gives CSVVGRQNTEAFF.

A note on this clonotype: One junction end disagrees with the germline gene, perhaps due to a read error. The genes are TRBV7-9 and TRBJ1-5; 7 nucleotides line up with TRBD1. The germline V gene encodes CDR1 SEHNR and CDR2 FQNEAQ (reference sequence). This CDR3 spans 15 amino acids. The CDR3 spells CASSHTGDYNRPQHF. For the CDR3, the DNA is TGTGCCAGCAGCCATACAGGGGATTACAATCGGCCCCAGCATTTT. The entire variable domain, with the rest obtained from reference TRBV7-9 and TRBJ1-5, is as follows: DTGVSQNPRHKITKRGQNVTFRCDPISEHNRLYWYRQTLGQGPEFLTYFQNEAQLEKSRLLSDRFSAERPKGSFSTLEIQRTEQGDSAMYLCASSHTGDYNRPQHFGDGTRLSIL.

Concerning this clonotype itself: A junction boundary mismatches the germline segment, possibly from a read error. The CDR3 protein is CASSPGSSYNGQFF. In DNA, the CDR3 is TGTGCCAGCAGCCCCGGATCGTCCTACAATGGGCAGTTCTTC. J is TRBJ2-1 and V is TRBV9, with D uncertain. The CDR3 contains 14 residues. The germline gives CDR1 SGDLS, CDR2 YYNGEE.

The chain combines TRBV7-8 with TRBJ1-4; tentative D call: TRBD1 (5 bases). The CDR3 consists of 15 residues. CDR1 and CDR2 from the germline V gene are SGHVS and FQNEAQ. Trimming shortened V by 5 bases and J by 5 bases, and 15 bases separated the two germline ends. CDR3 sequence reads: CASSPGDRGNEKLFF. The DNA for the CDR3 is TGTGCCAGCAGCCCCGGGGACCGCGGAAATGAAAAACTGTTTTTT.

V usage is TRBV6-2 or TRBV6-3 and J usage is TRBJ2-2, with TRBD2 matching 10 bases. The CDR3 is 15 residues long. Germline V CDR1 and CDR2: MNHEY, SVGEGT. V lost 10 bases to trimming and J lost 4 bases; unmatched junction nucleotides: 9. The CDR3 DNA sequence: TGTGCCACTATAGCGGGAGGTTACCCCACCGGGGAGCTGTTTTTT. Protein: CATIAGGYPTGELFF.

This chain uses TRBV7-3 with TRBJ2-1; D tentatively reads TRBD1 or TRBD2 (5 bases each). V was pared by 5 bases and J by 9 bases, with 17 bases between. There are 14 residues in the CDR3. Germline CDR1 reads SGHTA; CDR2 reads FQGTGA. The CDR3 sequence: CASSPGLIGSEQFF. The CDR3 coding sequence is TGTGCCAGCAGCCCGGGGCTTATAGGGAGTGAGCAGTTCTTC.

The chain is built from TRBV15 and TRBJ2-3, with TRBD2 matching 9 bases. Trimming took 0 bases from V and 6 from J; bases not matched to a gene: 7. The CDR3 loop spans 16 amino acids. Germline loops: CDR1 LNHNV, CDR2 YYDKDF (reference sequence). CDR3: CATSRDRREGGDTQYF. The DNA for the CDR3 is TGTGCCACCAGCAGAGATCGGCGGGAGGGCGGGGATACGCAGTATTTT.

The rearrangement uses TRBV7-2 and TRBJ1-3; no reliable D call. The CDR3 has 15 residues. V was trimmed by 1 base and J by 0 bases, leaving 7 bases between them. Germline CDR1 reads SGHTA; CDR2 reads FQGNSA. The DNA of the CDR3 is TGTGCCAGCAGCTTAGTGACCTTCTCTGGAAACACCATATATTTT. Amino acid sequence: CASSLVTFSGNTIYF.

In its sample, this clonotype was seen a few times. The chain couples TRBV7-3 to TRBJ1-1; D gene unclear. Germline V gene lookup returns CDR1 SGHTA and CDR2 FQGTGA. This CDR3 is built from 13 residues. V gave up 6 bases and J gave up 3 bases, with 11 bases separating them. The CDR3 region is CASSQDRDTEAFF. CDR3 DNA: TGTGCCAGCAGTCAGGACCGAGACACTGAAGCTTTCTTT.

This sequence joins TRBV6-2 or TRBV6-3 and TRBJ1-1, with a tentative D call TRBD1 (5 bases). Between the trimmed V and J ends, which lost 8 bases and 1 base, there was a span of 11 bases. This CDR3 region has 13 residues. The germline V gene encodes CDR1 MNHEY and CDR2 SVGEGT. For the CDR3, the DNA is TGTGCCAGCGGCGAGGGGTCGAACACTGAAGCTTTCTTT. This encodes CASGEGSNTEAFF.

The chain has TRBV7-9 and TRBJ2-3; 8 nucleotides align to TRBD2. Germline-derived CDR1 and CDR2 are SEHNR and FQNEAQ (reference sequence). With 6 bases clipped from V and 2 bases from J, the junction kept 16 bases outside the gene matches. CDR3 length equals 18 residues. CDR3 amino acids: CASRPPGLAAIHTDTQYF. The DNA of the CDR3 is TGTGCCAGCAGGCCACCTGGACTAGCAGCCATCCACACAGATACGCAGTATTTT.

This clonotype occurred a few times. This rearrangement joins TRBV6-5 to TRBJ2-7; 9 bases fit TRBD2. With V trimmed by 0 bases and J by 2 bases, 2 bases remained unmatched. CDR1 is MNHEY, CDR2 SVGAGI, per germline. The CDR3 contains 15 residues. CDR3 nucleotide sequence: TGTGCCAGCAGTTACTCGGCTAGCGGGACCTACGAGCAGTACTTC. Its translation: CASSYSASGTYEQYF.

The rearrangement links TRBV20-1 to TRBJ2-7, with 8 bases fitting TRBD2. The CDR3 length is 13 residues. Germline assignment: CDR1 DFQATT and CDR2 SNEGSKA (reference sequence). CDR3 coding DNA: TGCAGCCCTAGCGGGCCGAGCTCCTACGAGCAGTACTTC. The encoded protein is CSPSGPSSYEQYF.

The chain uses TRBV7-2 and TRBJ2-7; the D gene is possibly TRBD2 (5 bases). This CDR3 spans 15 amino acids. V was trimmed by 1 base and J by 5 bases, leaving 15 bases between them. Germline-derived CDR1 and CDR2 are SGHTA and FQGNSA. The CDR3 sequence: CASSLEAGSGNEQYF. The CDR3, as DNA: TGTGCCAGCAGCTTAGAGGCCGGGTCGGGGAACGAGCAGTACTTC. The full variable domain, completed using reference TRBV7-2 and TRBJ2-7, is GAGVSQSPSNKVTEKGKDVELRCDPISGHTALYWYRQSLGQGLEFLIYFQGNSAPDKSGLPSDRFSAERTGGSVSTLTIQRTQQEDSAVYLCASSLEAGSGNEQYFGPGTRLTVT.

This clonotype was detected once. V and J are TRBV3-1 and TRBJ1-1; D not resolved. CDR1 LGHDT and CDR2 YNNKEL come from the germline V gene (reference sequence). Between the trimmed V and J ends, which lost 1 base and 7 bases, there was a span of 7 bases. The CDR3 is 12 residues long. DNA of the CDR3: TGTGCCAGCAGCCAAGGGATCGTTGAAGCTTTCTTT. It is translated as CASSQGIVEAFF.

This chain connects TRBV10-3 to TRBJ2-5, with D tentatively TRBD1 or TRBD2 (5 bases each). The DNA end lines up better with TRBJ2-7; the J call may be wrong. The CDR3 totals 12 residues. Per the germline V gene, CDR1 is ENHRY and CDR2 is SYGVKD. The CDR3 DNA reads as TGTGCCATCAGTGTGACAGAGGGCGAGCAGTACTTC. This gives the protein CAISVTEGEQYF.